Below, 10 T cell receptor beta chains from the same sample are listed, as sequenced in a study of Ad26.COV2.S vaccination and SARS-CoV-2 variants. Sequencing was performed with immunoSEQ multiplex PCR; in TCRdb, only in-frame clones are kept and a portion is missing. This table holds about 350,000 clones, around 86% found once. Treatment described: about 20 received Ad26.COV2.S at low or high dose, single or two shots; five or six received placebo; per-sample allocation not given. Samples came from day 63 after the first vaccine or placebo injection. Source: peripheral blood, taken in a trial of Ad26.COV2.S vaccine versus placebo. Receptors were obtained from a person aged 18-60 years who received the Ad26.COV2.S COVID-19 vaccine or a placebo.

CDR3 amino acids: CASSTLRQGAGGYTF. DNA of the CDR3: TGTGCCAGCAGTACCCTTCGACAGGGGGCAGGAGGCTACACCTTC. The V gene is TRBV6-5, the J gene TRBJ1-2; 10 bases match TRBD1. This CDR3 is 15 amino acids long. The germline gives CDR1 MNHEY, CDR2 SVGAGI. V shed 5 bases, J shed 8 bases, and the junction held 11 bases outside the gene matches.

Concerning this clone: A read error may produce the germline difference seen at one junction end. The chain links TRBV7-7 to TRBJ2-2, with D tentatively TRBD2 (6 bases). CDR1 SSHAT and CDR2 FNYEAQ come from the germline V gene (reference sequence). The length of the CDR3 is 15 residues. The CDR3 sequence is CASSSPGLNTGELFF. The CDR3 DNA follows: TGTGCTAGCAGCTCACCGGGACTGAACACCGGGGAGCTGTTTTTT.

The chain links TRBV4-3 to TRBJ1-5; unclear D gene. The CDR3 totals 15 residues. V gave up 0 bases and J gave up 0 bases, with 6 bases separating them. CDR1 LGHNA and CDR2 YSLEER come from the germline V gene. In nucleotides, the CDR3 is TGCGCCAGCAGCCAAGATGGAAGTAGCAATCAGCCCCAGCATTTT. Its protein is CASSQDGSSNQPQHF.

The chain combines TRBV5-1 with TRBJ1-1, with 7 bases fitting TRBD1. There are 14 residues in the CDR3. V lost 2 bases, J lost 4 bases, and 5 bases stayed unmatched. Germline V gives CDR1 SGHRS, CDR2 YFSETQ. The CDR3 DNA sequence: TGCGCCAGCAGCTTTTACAGGGGCAGCACTGAAGCTTTCTTT. Its protein is CASSFYRGSTEAFF.

The chain couples TRBV9 to TRBJ2-7, with D possibly matching TRBD1 (6 bases). The CDR3 is 14 amino acids. Germline-derived CDR1 and CDR2 are SGDLS and YYNGEE. The V gene lost 1 base and the J gene lost 6 bases, with 14 bases spanning the gap. CDR3 sequence (DNA): TGTGCCAGCAGCGTACAAGCAGGGGCGGGCGAGCAGTACTTC. Amino acids: CASSVQAGAGEQYF.

The CDR3 loop is CASSYFPGSNTGELFF. The CDR3 DNA sequence: TGTGCCAGCAGTTACTTTCCTGGCTCGAACACCGGGGAGCTGTTTTTT. The chain combines TRBV6-5 with TRBJ2-2; D remains ambiguous. The CDR3 has 16 residues. The germline V gene encodes CDR1 MNHEY and CDR2 SVGAGI. Between the trimmed V and J ends, which lost 1 base and 0 bases, there was a span of 9 bases.

The chain employs TRBV23-1 and TRBJ2-1; TRBD2 matches at 12 bases. Being an ORF, TRBV23-1 has a function that is uncertain. This CDR3 contains 19 residues. J lost 0 bases, V lost 2 bases, and 8 bases had no gene match. The CDR3 DNA sequence: TGCGCCAGCAGTCAAATTGGACTAGCGGGGCGGAACTCCTACAATGAGCAGTTCTTC. Protein sequence: CASSQIGLAGRNSYNEQFF.

The chain employs TRBV7-9 and TRBJ1-2, with D possibly matching TRBD1 (5 bases). From germline, CDR1 is SEHNR and CDR2 FQNEAQ (reference sequence). Trimming pared 3 bases from V and 2 bases from J, leaving 7 bases between. This CDR3 comprises 13 residues. CDR3 amino acids: CASSFNRNYGYTF. The CDR3 DNA is TGTGCCAGCAGCTTTAACAGGAACTATGGCTACACCTTC.

The CDR3 sequence: CASSPGGPGSTDTQYF. Here the CDR3 DNA reads TGTGCCAGCAGCCCCGGGGGGCCTGGAAGCACAGATACGCAGTATTTT. The chain recombines TRBV9 with TRBJ2-3, with a tentative D call TRBD2 (7 bases). CDR1 is SGDLS, CDR2 YYNGEE, per germline. V dropped 4 bases and J dropped 0 bases, with 15 bases sitting between them. This CDR3 has 16 amino acids.

The chain uses TRBV6-2 or TRBV6-3 and TRBJ2-7, with D perhaps matching TRBD1 (5 bases). This CDR3 comprises 16 residues. Trimming shortened V by 2 bases and J by 2 bases, and 16 bases separated the two germline ends. Germline V gene data show CDR1 as MNHEY and CDR2 as SVGEGT. The CDR3 DNA sequence: TGTGCCAGCAGTTACACCGACAGCCGGGTTACCTACGAGCAGTACTTC. Translation: CASSYTDSRVTYEQYF.